The rows below give T cell receptor beta chains drawn from one sample of a study of vaccination effects on CD4 cells after COVID-19. Their antigens remain unidentified. Assay used: immunoSEQ multiplex PCR; TCRdb lists only in-frame clones, some missing. The table records more than 20,000 clones, approximately 72% of them present only once. The material was CD4+ T cells from PBMCs cultured with a peptide pool, obtained before COVID-19 vaccination. The receptors stem from a human donor who had a prior SARS-CoV-2 infection. CDR3s include the opening cysteine and the closing phenylalanine or tryptophan. The D gene is left open where the match is weak. Expanded clones are given a class, and other clones once, few, many or no size at all.

>TRBV5-4|-|TRBJ1-1|-
CASSLDPGTTEAFF
TGTGCCAGCAGCTTGGATCCAGGGACGACTGAAGCTTTCTTT
>TRBV4-1|-|TRBJ2-1|-
CASRQPGANNEQFF
TGCGCCAGCAGGCAGCCAGGAGCGAACAATGAGCAGTTCTTC
>TRBV7-8|-|TRBJ2-1|-
CASSLAASVYNEQFF
TGTGCCAGCAGCTTGGCAGCTAGCGTTTACAATGAGCAGTTCTTC
>TRBV3-1/TRBV3-2|-|TRBJ1-6|-
CASSHGSSYNSPLHF
TGTGCCAGCAGCCATGGGAGCTCCTATAATTCACCCCTCCACTTT
>TRBV5-1|TRBD1|TRBJ2-7|-
CASSLGTGAGEQYF
TGCGCCAGCAGCCTCGGGACAGGGGCTGGGGAGCAGTACTTC
>TRBV7-9|TRBD2|TRBJ2-7|-
CASSLGLAGGQSEQYF
TGTGCCAGCAGCTTAGGGCTAGCGGGGGGGCAAAGCGAGCAGTACTTC
>TRBV18|-|TRBJ1-3|-
CASSPEGSGNTIYF
TGTGCCAGCTCACCTGAGGGTTCTGGAAACACCATATATTTT
>TRBV5-6|-|TRBJ1-3|-
CASSLYEAIYSGNTIYF
TGTGCCAGCAGCTTGTACGAGGCCATTTACTCTGGAAACACCATATATTTT
>TRBV7-2|TRBD2|TRBJ2-1|-
CASRPGLAGVNEQFF
TGTGCCAGCCGCCCGGGACTAGCGGGAGTAAATGAGCAGTTCTTC
>TRBV5-5|TRBD2|TRBJ2-3|few
CASSLAGTRGTDTQYF
TGTGCCAGCAGCTTGGCCGGGACTAGGGGCACAGATACGCAGTATTTT
>TRBV7-2|-|TRBJ1-2|-
CASSLLPNYGYTF
TGTGCCAGCAGCTTACTACCTAACTATGGCTACACCTTC
>TRBV15|-|TRBJ1-1|-
CATSRDRGTITEAFF
TGTGCCACCAGCAGGGACCGAGGGACGATCACTGAAGCTTTCTTT
>TRBV30|-|TRBJ2-2|-
CAWRQNGELFF
TGTGCCTGGAGACAGAACGGGGAGCTGTTTTTT
>TRBV6-5|-|TRBJ1-1|-
CASGPGSLNTEAFF
TGTGCCAGCGGCCCGGGGAGCCTGAACACTGAAGCTTTCTTT
>TRBV6-1|-|TRBJ2-7|-
CASSDPRVAGRGGEQYF
TGTGCCAGCAGTGATCCCCGAGTTGCCGGCAGGGGGGGGGAGCAGTACTTC
>TRBV7-2|-|TRBJ2-2|-
CASSFASGLGTGELFF
TGTGCCAGCAGCTTCGCCAGCGGGCTAGGGACCGGGGAGCTGTTTTTT
>TRBV5-1|TRBD1|TRBJ1-1|-
CASSPGEGAGKVGEAFF
TGCGCCAGCAGCCCCGGAGAGGGGGCAGGGAAGGTCGGTGAAGCTTTCTTT
>TRBV11-2|-|TRBJ2-1|-
CASSSRAGLSYNEQFF
TGTGCCAGCAGCTCCCGAGCGGGCCTCTCCTACAATGAGCAGTTCTTC
>TRBV6-5|TRBD1|TRBJ2-3|-
CASRFQGARTDTQYF
TGTGCCAGCAGATTCCAGGGGGCTAGGACAGATACGCAGTATTTT
>TRBV3-1/TRBV3-2|-|TRBJ1-1|-
CASSQFGGKAFF
TGTGCCAGCAGCCAATTCGGGGGGAAAGCTTTCTTT
>TRBV5-6|-|TRBJ2-5|-
CASSLWGRETQYF
TGTGCCAGCAGCTTGTGGGGCCGGGAGACCCAGTACTTC
>TRBV21-1|-|TRBJ2-5|-
CASSKIQGSRRAETQYF
TGTGCCAGCAGCAAAATACAGGGATCGAGGAGGGCAGAGACCCAGTACTTC
>TRBV4-2|-|TRBJ2-1|-
CASSQVSQDNNEQFF
TGTGCCAGCAGCCAAGTGTCGCAGGACAACAATGAGCAGTTCTTC
>TRBV6-6|TRBD1|TRBJ1-1|-
CASSWDRDTEAFF
TGTGCCAGCAGCTGGGACAGGGACACTGAAGCTTTCTTT
>TRBV6-5|-|TRBJ2-1|-
CASSSYFVSVDGEQFF
TGTGCCAGCAGTTCATATTTCGTCTCGGTAGACGGTGAGCAGTTCTTC
>TRBV3-1/TRBV3-2|TRBD2|TRBJ2-7|few
CASSPSGTSGRGEQYF
TGTGCCAGCAGCCCTTCCGGGACTAGCGGGAGGGGCGAGCAGTACTTC
>TRBV3-1/TRBV3-2|-|TRBJ2-5|-
CASSLVSWLTETQYF
TGTGCCAGCAGCCTCGTTTCATGGCTAACTGAGACCCAGTACTTC
>TRBV7-2|TRBD2|TRBJ2-1|-
CASSLGGGAAYYNEQFF
TGTGCCAGCAGCTTAGGCGGGGGGGCCGCCTACTACAATGAGCAGTTCTTC
>TRBV2|TRBD2|TRBJ2-1|-
CASSFLAGGEGQFF
TGTGCCAGCAGTTTCCTAGCGGGAGGAGAGGGGCAGTTCTTC
>TRBV2|-|TRBJ2-7|-
CASSEGGITYEQYF
TGTGCCAGCAGTGAAGGCGGAATCACCTACGAGCAGTACTTC
>TRBV4-1|TRBD1|TRBJ1-2|-
CASSQDPGGGYTF
TGCGCCAGCAGCCAAGATCCAGGGGGCGGCTACACCTTC
>TRBV5-4|-|TRBJ2-1|few
CASSTGTPSSYNEQFF
TGTGCCAGCAGCACCGGGACTCCGAGCTCCTACAATGAGCAGTTCTTC
>TRBV25-1|-|TRBJ2-1|-
CASSEFLSGNHNEQFF
TGTGCCAGCAGTGAATTTTTAAGCGGCAACCACAATGAGCAGTTCTTC
>TRBV10-3|-|TRBJ2-1|-
CAISAEGPRGGSSYNEQFF
TGTGCCATCAGCGCTGAGGGCCCAAGGGGCGGGTCCTCCTACAATGAGCAGTTCTTC
>TRBV5-5|-|TRBJ1-1|-
CASSPTGITEAFF
TGTGCCAGCAGCCCTACAGGGATCACTGAAGCTTTCTTT
>TRBV7-9|-|TRBJ1-2|-
CASSLVPPRTNYGYTF
TGTGCCAGCAGCTTAGTTCCGCCCAGAACTAACTATGGCTACACCTTC
>TRBV28|-|TRBJ2-5|-
CAYSQGPRSSQYF
TGTGCCTACAGTCAGGGCCCCCGATCGTCCCAGTACTTC
>TRBV9|-|TRBJ2-3|-
CASSVDPSTDTQYF
TGTGCCAGCAGCGTAGATCCTAGCACAGATACGCAGTATTTT
>TRBV7-8|-|TRBJ2-5|-
CASSPLKQRPAKRTQYF
TGTGCCAGCAGCCCGCTAAAGCAGCGGCCCGCGAAGCGGACCCAGTACTTC
>TRBV4-2|-|TRBJ2-3|-
CASSRGETLGTDTQYF
TGTGCCAGCAGCCGAGGGGAGACTCTGGGCACAGATACGCAGTATTTT
>TRBV19|TRBD2|TRBJ2-7|-
CASSIQGRTSSVYEQYF
TGTGCCAGTAGTATTCAAGGGAGGACTAGCTCGGTCTACGAGCAGTACTTC
>TRBV12-3/TRBV12-4|-|TRBJ2-7|few
CASGRRSSYEQYF
TGTGCCAGCGGAAGGCGGAGCTCCTACGAGCAGTACTTC
>TRBV19|-|TRBJ2-6|-
CASRTWGSGSGANVLTF
TGTGCCAGTAGAACTTGGGGGTCGGGTTCTGGGGCCAACGTCCTGACTTTC
>TRBV4-2|TRBD2|TRBJ2-1|once
CASSLFTRSGLAGGSSYNEQFF
TGTGCCAGCAGCCTCTTCACCCGGTCGGGACTAGCGGGGGGCAGCTCCTACAATGAGCAGTTCTTC
>TRBV6-2/TRBV6-3|-|TRBJ1-5|-
CASSHRGYNQPQHF
TGTGCCAGCAGTCACCGGGGGTACAATCAGCCCCAGCATTTT
>TRBV7-2|-|TRBJ2-1|-
CASSFRRSSYNEQFF
TGTGCCAGCAGCTTCCGGCGCAGCTCCTACAATGAGCAGTTCTTC
>TRBV30|TRBD2|TRBJ2-1|-
CAWSEGLAGLNEQFF
TGTGCCTGGAGCGAGGGACTAGCGGGTTTGAATGAGCAGTTCTTC
>TRBV20-1|-|TRBJ2-5|-
CSVADQETQYF
TGCAGTGTAGCGGACCAAGAGACCCAGTACTTC
>TRBV18|TRBD1|TRBJ2-7|-
CASSDRVSYEQYF
TGTGCCAGCTCCGACAGGGTGTCCTACGAGCAGTACTTC
>TRBV9|TRBD1|TRBJ2-7|-
CASSVGGTGNSYEQYF
TGTGCCAGCAGCGTAGGTGGGACAGGGAACTCCTACGAGCAGTACTTC
>TRBV12-3/TRBV12-4|-|TRBJ1-2|-
CASSHRDRSGYTF
TGTGCCAGCAGTCATCGGGACCGATCGGGCTACACCTTC
>TRBV9|-|TRBJ2-7|-
CASSVRTDSSPYEQYF
TGTGCCAGCAGCGTCCGGACTGACAGTTCCCCCTACGAGCAGTACTTC
>TRBV7-2|TRBD1|TRBJ1-2|-
CASSLIRQGTNYGYTF
TGTGCCAGCAGCTTGATACGACAGGGGACTAACTATGGCTACACCTTC
>TRBV5-6|-|TRBJ1-2|-
CASNRDENYGYTF
TGTGCCAGCAATAGGGACGAAAACTATGGCTACACCTTC